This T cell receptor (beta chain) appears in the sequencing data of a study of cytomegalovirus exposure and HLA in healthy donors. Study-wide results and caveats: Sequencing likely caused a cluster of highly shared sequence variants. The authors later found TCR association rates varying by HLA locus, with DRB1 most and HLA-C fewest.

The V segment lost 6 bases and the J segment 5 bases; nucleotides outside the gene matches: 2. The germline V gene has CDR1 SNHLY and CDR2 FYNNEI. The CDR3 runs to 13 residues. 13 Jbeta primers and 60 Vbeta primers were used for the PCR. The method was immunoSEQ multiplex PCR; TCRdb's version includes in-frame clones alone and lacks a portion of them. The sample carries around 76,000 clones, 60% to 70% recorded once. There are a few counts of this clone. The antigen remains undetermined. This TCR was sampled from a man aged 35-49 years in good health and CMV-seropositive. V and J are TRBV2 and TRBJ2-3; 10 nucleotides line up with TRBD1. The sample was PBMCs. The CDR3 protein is CASSGQGVDTQYF. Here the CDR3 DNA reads TGTGCCAGCAGCGGACAGGGGGTAGATACGCAGTATTTT.